This T cell receptor beta chain was profiled in a study of identical twins. Study-wide points: The study reached conclusions through statistical analysis that was cross-sectional, not following the same donors.

From the 5' RACE reads, TCRdb called clonotypes with MiXCR, one entry per CDR3 protein. The sample contains some 1,700,000 distinct CDR3 sequences, around 29% of which appear only once. This clonotype was observed many times. What it binds is unknown. Input material: cord blood. This clonotype originated in a newborn girl in good health.

The CDR3 region has the DNA TGTGCCAGCAGCCCCCGGCTTGGCCTACCAGATACGCAGTATTTT. Translation: CASSPRLGLPDTQYF. The chain combines TRBV7-9 with TRBJ2-3, with D unclear. The CDR3 covers 15 residues. The V end was cut by 5 bases, the J end by 4 bases, with 16 bases between. Germline V CDR1 and CDR2: SEHNR, FQNEAQ (reference sequence).